The sequence of this TCR beta chain was determined in a study of CD8 T cells in Susac syndrome. Staining for CD27 and CD45RA delineated memory subsets for TEMRA sorting. Patients having Susac syndrome satisfied recently defined diagnostic criteria for definite or probable disease. This CDR3 is built from 12 residues. Germline lookup yields CDR1 LNHDA and CDR2 SQIVND (reference sequence). Comments on this clonotype: One end of the junction varies from germline; a read error may be responsible.

RNA totalling roughly 0.45 to 1 ug underwent reverse transcription with random hexamers. TCRdb re-called the immunoSEQ multiplex PCR reads with MiXCR, one entry per CDR3 protein. This sample has approximately 1,500 distinct CDR3 sequences, with around 70% found just once. The material sequenced was CD8+ TEMRA cells from PBMCs. The subset was: FACS-sorted terminally differentiated effector memory CD8+ T cells re-expressing CD45RA (CD8+ TEMRA). The chain employs TRBV19 and TRBJ1-5; possible D gene TRBD1, 5 bases. The origin of this receptor is a human donor with Susac syndrome. The CDR3 loop reads CACSFGDPPQHF. The CDR3 DNA reads TGTGCCTGTAGTTTCGGGGACCCCCCCCAGCATTTT.